This passage covers 27 T cell receptor beta chains from one sample sequenced in a study of spatial heterogeneity in lung cancer. TCRdb fed the 5' RACE reads into MiXCR, producing one record per CDR3 protein. The table records tens of thousands of distinct CDR3 sequences, 6.5% to 7.5% of them present only once. Time point given: blood at routine non-recurrence follow-up after resection. Frozen PBMC, nontumor lung or tumor provided whole RNA, which was sequenced unsorted. The source was PBMCs, collected at follow-up. The receptors shown here come from a female donor with early-stage non-small cell lung cancer.

This clonotype appeared a few times. The rearrangement uses TRBV6-1 and TRBJ2-2; tentative D call: TRBD2 (5 bases). V dropped 9 bases and J dropped 6 bases, with 11 bases sitting between them. This CDR3 contains 12 residues. Germline values: CDR1 MNHNS, CDR2 SASEGT. CDR3 in amino acids: CASREYPGELFF. CDR3 sequence (DNA): TGTGCCAGTAGGGAGTACCCCGGGGAGCTGTTTTTT.

This clonotype occurred a few times. The genes are TRBV7-9 and TRBJ2-5, with D possibly called TRBD1 or TRBD2 (5 bases each). V was trimmed by 11 bases and J by 5 bases, leaving 21 bases between them. The germline CDR1 and CDR2 sequences are SEHNR and FQNEAQ (reference sequence). CDR3 length equals 14 residues. The DNA for the CDR3 is TGTGCCCTGGGGGACCTTTCAAGCTTTGAGACCCAGTACTTC. This translates into CALGDLSSFETQYF.

The V and J genes are TRBV12-3 or TRBV12-4 and TRBJ2-7; D may be TRBD1 (7 bases). Deletions cut 5 bases from V and 2 bases from J, with 13 bases between. The CDR3 length is 14 residues. CDR3: CASSPQGGTYEQYF. The CDR3 nucleotides read TGTGCCAGCAGTCCCCAGGGGGGAACCTACGAGCAGTACTTC.

In this sample, this clonotype turned up a few times. The genes are TRBV12-3 or TRBV12-4 and TRBJ2-2; 7 bases match TRBD1. This CDR3 region has 16 residues. J was trimmed by 1 base and V by 10 bases; bases with no gene match: 12. The CDR3 nucleotides are TGTGCCACCCCCAGAAACAGGGGCCAGAACACCGGGGAGCTGTTTTTT. This encodes CATPRNRGQNTGELFF.

In its sample, this clonotype was seen many times. The CDR3 DNA reads as TGCGCCAGCAGCCAATTAGCGGGAGAGACCCAGTACTTC. It translates to CASSQLAGETQYF. The V call is TRBV4-1, the J call TRBJ2-5, with TRBD2 matching over 7 bases. V shed 2 bases and J 4 bases; nucleotides not matched to a gene: 1. Germline CDR1 and CDR2: MGHRA and YSYEKL. This CDR3 has 13 amino acids.

A few counts support this clonotype. The chain carries TRBV3-1 and TRBJ1-3; 7 bases agree with TRBD1. The CDR3 is made up of 14 amino acids. V shed 4 bases, J shed 10 bases, and the junction held 10 bases outside the gene matches. Germline V gene lookup returns CDR1 LGHDT and CDR2 YNNKEL (reference sequence). CDR3 residues: CASSLPTGDRTIYF. CDR3 DNA sequence: TGTGCCAGCAGCCTCCCAACAGGGGACCGTACCATATATTTT.

This clonotype showed up many times. The chain recombines TRBV7-2 with TRBJ2-3; D possibly corresponds to TRBD1 (5 bases). The CDR3 is 15 residues long. CDR1 is SGHTA and CDR2 is FQGNSA in the germline V gene. V was cut by 1 base and J by 5 bases, with 13 bases left in between. This CDR3 reads CASSLGGARIDTQYF. DNA for the CDR3: TGTGCCAGCAGCTTAGGTGGGGCGCGCATAGATACGCAGTATTTT.

This clonotype was observed at least ten times. The V and J genes are TRBV7-2 and TRBJ1-1; the D gene is possibly TRBD1 (6 bases). CDR3 length: 14 residues. V shed 5 bases and J shed 6 bases, with 16 bases lying between them. Per the germline V gene, CDR1 is SGHTA and CDR2 is FQGNSA. Here the CDR3 DNA reads TGTGCCAGCAGCCCCGGCAGGGGCGGGGCTGAAGCTTTCTTT. Its translation is CASSPGRGGAEAFF.

The table lists this clonotype with a few counts. This chain joins TRBV20-1 and TRBJ2-5; possible D gene TRBD2, 6 bases. The CDR3 is 14 residues long. The V gene's germline CDR1 is DFQATT and CDR2 SNEGSKA (reference sequence). Trimming removed 1 base from V and 2 bases from J, with 11 bases in between. The CDR3 DNA follows: TGCAGTGCTAGAGCCGGGACTTTACAAGAGACCCAGTACTTC. Its translation: CSARAGTLQETQYF.

There are many counts of this clonotype. The V call is TRBV29-1, the J call TRBJ2-7, with D unresolved. The CDR3 length is 12 residues. Germline V lookup: CDR1 SQVTM, CDR2 ANQGSEA. Trimming took off 8 bases at V and 2 bases at J, with 13 bases between the two ends. The CDR3 loop reads CSFQTTAYEQYF. The CDR3 nucleotides read TGCAGCTTCCAGACGACGGCCTACGAGCAGTACTTC.

This clonotype was detected many times. J is TRBJ2-7 and V is TRBV6-2 or TRBV6-3; either TRBD1 or TRBD2 may fit D (6 bases each). Germline V CDR1 and CDR2: MNHEY, SVGEGT. V lost 2 bases and J lost 4, with 15 bases in between. This CDR3 spans 15 amino acids. This chain's CDR3 is CASSYERGRTYEQYF. CDR3 bases: TGTGCCAGCAGTTACGAACGGGGGCGCACGTACGAGCAGTACTTC.

The chain combines TRBV29-1 with TRBJ2-5; 8 bases fit TRBD1. Trimming removed 7 bases from V and 2 bases from J; junction bases left unmatched: 9. This CDR3 has 14 amino acids. Germline V gene lookup returns CDR1 SQVTM and CDR2 ANQGSEA. The CDR3 DNA follows: TGCAGCGGCACGACAGGGGTCTCGCAAGAGACCCAGTACTTC. Translated, it gives CSGTTGVSQETQYF.

This clonotype was observed at least ten times. The chain has TRBV24-1 and TRBJ1-5, with 10 bases fitting TRBD1. Germline-derived CDR1 and CDR2 are KGHDR and SFDVKD. J was trimmed by 2 bases and V by 9 bases; bases with no gene match: 15. The CDR3 spans 18 residues. The chain's CDR3 is CATLLKGQGGSCNQPQHF. As DNA, the CDR3 is TGTGCCACCCTACTAAAAGGACAGGGGGGATCATGCAATCAGCCCCAGCATTTT.

This clonotype was counted only a few times. J is TRBJ1-1 and V is TRBV5-5; D unclear. Germline values: CDR1 SGHKS, CDR2 YYEKEE (reference sequence). CDR3 length: 14 residues. V shed 4 bases and J shed 0 bases, with 10 bases lying between them. CDR3 protein: CASSPAGLNTEAFF. The DNA of the CDR3 is TGTGCCAGCAGCCCGGCCGGGTTGAACACTGAAGCTTTCTTT.

This clonotype was seen only once. Possible read error: a much larger clone is one base away. This chain uses TRBV5-1 with TRBJ2-7, with a tentative D call TRBD1 (6 bases). In germline, CDR1 is SGHRS, CDR2 YFSETQ. V dropped 4 bases and J dropped 7 bases, with 18 bases sitting between them. This CDR3 has 14 amino acids. The CDR3 loop reads CASSRRDNQGEQYF. The CDR3 DNA reads TGCGCCAGCAGCCGCCGGGACAACCAGGGAGAGCAGTACTTC.

This clonotype occurred many times. The chain recombines TRBV2 with TRBJ2-7; 8 nucleotides match TRBD1. There are 14 residues in the CDR3. Germline V lookup: CDR1 SNHLY, CDR2 FYNNEI. V lost 5 bases and J lost 3; bases outside the gene matches: 6. This CDR3 is CASSTAGTGYEQYF. The CDR3 DNA sequence: TGTGCCAGCAGTACTGCCGGGACAGGCTACGAGCAGTACTTC.

This clonotype was seen a handful of times. The chain joins TRBV7-2 to TRBJ1-1, with D unresolved. V was trimmed by 1 base and J by 4 bases, leaving 7 bases between them. Germline CDR1 and CDR2: SGHTA and FQGNSA. CDR3 length: 13 amino acids. CDR3 bases: TGTGCCAGCAGCTTAGAACGTGGCACTGAAGCTTTCTTT. This codes for CASSLERGTEAFF.

The table lists this clonotype with many counts. The rearrangement uses TRBV7-7 and TRBJ2-2, with 10 positions matching TRBD2. Germline trimming cut 5 bases from V and 7 bases from J; bases unmatched to any gene: 13. The germline CDR1 and CDR2 sequences are SSHAT and FNYEAQ (reference sequence). This CDR3 comprises 17 residues. CDR3 residues: CASSEGPAGGLDGELFF. The CDR3 DNA is TGTGCCAGCAGCGAAGGCCCAGCGGGGGGGCTGGACGGGGAGCTGTTTTTT.

In this sample, this clonotype turned up many times. The rearrangement joins TRBV6-5 to TRBJ2-7; D call uncertain. V was pared by 7 bases and J by 0 bases, with 10 bases between. Germline V gene sequence: CDR1 MNHEY, CDR2 SVGAGI. The CDR3 is 13 amino acids. The CDR3 is CASIGVNSYEQYF. The DNA of the CDR3 is TGTGCCAGCATTGGGGTTAACTCCTACGAGCAGTACTTC.

V and J are TRBV20-1 and TRBJ2-1, with D perhaps TRBD2 (5 bases). The CDR3 consists of 12 residues. The ends were cut back, 4 bases at V and 3 bases at J, with 7 bases in the middle. Germline lookup yields CDR1 DFQATT and CDR2 SNEGSKA (reference sequence). CDR3 in DNA: TGCAGTGCTACCCGGGACTACAATGAGCAGTTCTTC. Protein sequence: CSATRDYNEQFF.

This clonotype was observed a handful of times. The chain recombines TRBV5-6 with TRBJ2-5; 9 bases align to TRBD1. V shed 0 bases and J 5 bases; nucleotides not matched to a gene: 2. CDR3 length: 14 amino acids. CDR1 and CDR2 (germline): SGHDT, YYEEEE. CDR3 nucleotide sequence: TGTGCCAGCAGCTTGGACAGGGGGCCGGAGACCCAGTACTTC. This sequence encodes CASSLDRGPETQYF.

This clonotype was picked up a small number of times. This CDR3 reads CASSPGGGNEKLFF. The CDR3 bases are TGTGCCAGCTCACCAGGGGGCGGCAATGAAAAACTGTTTTTT. V and J are TRBV18 and TRBJ1-4; possibly TRBD1 for D (6 bases). V was shortened by 2 bases and J by 5 bases, with 9 bases between the two germline ends. The CDR3 has 14 amino acids. CDR1 and CDR2 (germline): KGHSH, LQKENI.

In this sample, this clonotype turned up many times. The CDR3 nucleotides are TGTGCCAGCTCACCCCAGGGACACGGGGAGCTGTTTTTT. Protein: CASSPQGHGELFF. The V and J genes are TRBV18 and TRBJ2-2; D may be TRBD1 (6 bases). Trimming left V 3 bases short and J 7 bases short, with 9 bases between. Germline V lookup: CDR1 KGHSH, CDR2 LQKENI. This CDR3 is 13 amino acids long.

The rearrangement uses TRBV12-3 or TRBV12-4 and TRBJ1-2, with a tentative D call TRBD1 (6 bases). This CDR3 region has 13 residues. Deletions cut 4 bases from V and 5 bases from J, with 11 bases between. In DNA form, the CDR3 reads TGTGCCAGCAGTTACGGGACAACTTATGGCTACACCTTC. As protein: CASSYGTTYGYTF.

The sample holds many counts of this clonotype. The chain employs TRBV20-1 and TRBJ1-4; D ambiguous. CDR1 and CDR2 (germline): DFQATT, SNEGSKA (reference sequence). The CDR3 covers 14 residues. Trimming pared 5 bases from V and 8 bases from J, leaving 18 bases between. CDR3 residues: CSAALTNSGEKLFF. The CDR3 DNA reads as TGCAGTGCTGCTCTTACAAACAGCGGGGAAAAACTGTTTTTT.

In the case of this clonotype: A much bigger clone sits one base away, suggesting this may be a read error. The chain employs TRBV4-3 and TRBJ2-3; D is ambiguous. Germline V gene lookup returns CDR1 LGHNA and CDR2 YSLEER. V was trimmed by 1 base and J by 6 bases, leaving 11 bases between them. There are 14 residues in the CDR3. DNA for the CDR3: TGCGCCAGCAGCCAAGTTGAAGCGAGGGATACGCAGTATTTT. Encoded protein: CASSQVEARDTQYF.

This clonotype appeared a few times. The rearrangement links TRBV7-9 to TRBJ2-7, with TRBD1 identical over 10 bases. Per the germline V gene, CDR1 is SEHNR and CDR2 is FQNEAQ (reference sequence). The CDR3 is 15 amino acids. Trimming cost V 4 bases and J 4 bases; bases outside gene matches: 7. The CDR3 DNA follows: TGTGCCAGCAGCTCCCCTACGGGACAGGGGTACGAGCAGTACTTC. The encoded protein is CASSSPTGQGYEQYF.